The text below deals with one TCR beta chain. Its specificity is unknown. These data belong to a study of shared clonotypes between healthy human individuals. Sequenced by immunoSEQ multiplex PCR; TCRdb stores in-frame clones only, minus some. The sample consists of some 2,000,000 clones, 85% to 95% of them appearing once. J was trimmed by 5 bases and V by 10 bases; bases with no gene match: 10. This CDR3 spans 14 amino acids. Germline V gene lookup returns CDR1 MNHNS and CDR2 SASEGT. Study findings and constraints: Larger richness was generally estimated for naive than memory subsets. The expectation was that sequencing depth would affect clonotype sharing among donors. Sharing across several donors was seen in 4% to 6.5% of naive CD4 clonotypes.

V gene TRBV6-1 combines with J gene TRBJ2-2; TRBD1 matches 7 bases. The clonotype comes from a man between 18 and 35 years old in good health. Sequencing was performed on naive CD4+ T cells sorted from blood. Noted subset: CD45RA+ positively selected. CDR3 DNA sequence: TGTGCCACAACCAGGACAGGTCTTACCGGGGAGCTGTTTTTT. Encoded protein: CATTRTGLTGELFF.